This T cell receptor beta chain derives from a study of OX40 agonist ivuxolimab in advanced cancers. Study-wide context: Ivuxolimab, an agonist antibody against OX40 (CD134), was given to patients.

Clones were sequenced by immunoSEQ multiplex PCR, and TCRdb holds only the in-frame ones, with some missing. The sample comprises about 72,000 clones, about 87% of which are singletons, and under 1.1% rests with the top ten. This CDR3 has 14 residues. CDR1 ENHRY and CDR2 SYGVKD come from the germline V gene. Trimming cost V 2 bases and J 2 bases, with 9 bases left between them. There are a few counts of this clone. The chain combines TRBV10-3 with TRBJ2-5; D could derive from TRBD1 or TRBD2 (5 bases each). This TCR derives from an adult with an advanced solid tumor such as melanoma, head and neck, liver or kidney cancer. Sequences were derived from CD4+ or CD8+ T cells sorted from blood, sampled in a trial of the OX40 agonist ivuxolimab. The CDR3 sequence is CAISEGAGQETQYF. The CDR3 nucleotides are TGTGCCATCAGTGAGGGGGCGGGTCAAGAGACCCAGTACTTC.